This T cell receptor (beta chain) is drawn from a study of blood T cell repertoires in COVID-19. Study background: Samples representing acute and convalescent COVID-19 were sourced from the United States, Italy and Spain. PBMCs, B-cell-depleted T cells, or T cells were the source of the cDNA or gDNA that made up the material.

The Seattle site enrolled patients during active infection and followed them longitudinally. As processed by the authors: Estimates of nucleated cell counts were drawn from the amplification of reference gene primers. Method: immunoSEQ multiplex PCR; TCRdb's copy keeps in-frame clones and lacks some. V and J calls plus clone size are reproduced from that table; the DNA served to infer D and trimming. The sample records over 250,000 clones, 75% to 90% being singletons. Germline V lookup: CDR1 MGHDK, CDR2 SYGVNS. V lost 5 bases, J lost 4 bases, and 9 bases lay in between. CDR3 size: 13 residues. Sequences were obtained from peripheral blood. This receptor was identified in a woman between 70 and 85 years old with COVID-19, enrolled during active disease. The rearrangement links TRBV25-1 to TRBJ1-3; D might be TRBD1 (5 bases). CDR3 nucleotide sequence: TGTGCCAGCAGTCCAGGGTTAGGAAACACCATATATTTT. Protein: CASSPGLGNTIYF.